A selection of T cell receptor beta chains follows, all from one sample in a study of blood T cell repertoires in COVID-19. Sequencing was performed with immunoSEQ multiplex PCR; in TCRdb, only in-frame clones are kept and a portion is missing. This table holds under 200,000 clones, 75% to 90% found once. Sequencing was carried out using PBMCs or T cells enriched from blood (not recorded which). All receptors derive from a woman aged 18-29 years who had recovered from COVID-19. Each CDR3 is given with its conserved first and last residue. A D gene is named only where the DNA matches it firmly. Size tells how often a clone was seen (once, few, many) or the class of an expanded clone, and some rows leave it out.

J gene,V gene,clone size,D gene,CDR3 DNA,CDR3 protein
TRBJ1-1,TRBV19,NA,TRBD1,TGTGCCAGTAGTGATCCGGGACAGGGACGGGCTGAAGCTTTCTTT,CASSDPGQGRAEAFF
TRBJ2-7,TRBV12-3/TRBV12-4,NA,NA,TGTGCCAGCAGTTCCGACTACCTGGGGGAGCAGTACTTC,CASSSDYLGEQYF
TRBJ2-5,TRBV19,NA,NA,TGTGCCAGTAGTATGGGGGCCGGGGAGACCCAGTACTTC,CASSMGAGETQYF
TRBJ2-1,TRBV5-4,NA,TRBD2,TGTGCCAGCAGCTCCCGACTAGCGGGAGAGGACAATGAGCAGTTCTTC,CASSSRLAGEDNEQFF
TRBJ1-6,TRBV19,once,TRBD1,TGTGCCAGTAGTGACTCGGACAGGGGGCTTACACCCCTCCACTTT,CASSDSDRGLTPLHF
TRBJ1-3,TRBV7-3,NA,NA,TGTGCCAGCAGCCAAGCGGGAGCTGGAAACACCATATATTTT,CASSQAGAGNTIYF
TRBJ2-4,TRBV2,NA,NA,TGTGCCAGCAGTGAAGTCTCAATCGCCCGGGACATTCAGTACTTC,CASSEVSIARDIQYF
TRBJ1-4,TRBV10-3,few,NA,TGTGCCTTATTCGGGGGTAATGAAAAACTGTTTTTT,CALFGGNEKLFF
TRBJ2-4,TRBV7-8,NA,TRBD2,TGTGCCAGCAGCTTAGTGCCTAGCGGGAGCAAAAACATTCAGTACTTC,CASSLVPSGSKNIQYF
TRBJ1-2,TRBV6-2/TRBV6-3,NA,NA,TGTGCCAGCAGTGTAACAGGGAGCTATGGCTACACCTTC,CASSVTGSYGYTF
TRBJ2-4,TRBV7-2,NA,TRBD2,TGTGCCAGCAGCACTACATCTCGGCGGGAGATCGGCAACATTCAGTACTTC,CASSTTSRREIGNIQYF
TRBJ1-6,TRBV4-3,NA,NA,TGCGCCAGCAGCAGATACAGGGCACGCTCACCCCTCCACTTT,CASSRYRARSPLHF
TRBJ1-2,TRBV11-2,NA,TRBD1,TGTGCCAGCAGCTTCGGGACAGGGGCTTATGGCTACACCTTC,CASSFGTGAYGYTF
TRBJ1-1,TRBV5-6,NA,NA,TGTGCCAGCAGCTTGGTATTTGGCCAGAACACTGAAGCTTTCTTT,CASSLVFGQNTEAFF
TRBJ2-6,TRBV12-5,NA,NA,TGTGCTAGTGGTTTAGAAACGGGCTCTGGGGCCAACGTCCTGACTTTC,CASGLETGSGANVLTF
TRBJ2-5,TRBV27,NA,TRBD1,TGTGCCAGCAGACGGCCCGGACAGGGAGAGACCCAGTACTTC,CASRRPGQGETQYF
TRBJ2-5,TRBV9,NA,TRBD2,TGTGCCAGCAGCGTAGCGGGGGGAGAGACCCAGTACTTC,CASSVAGGETQYF
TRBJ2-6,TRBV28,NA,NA,TGTGCCAGCAGTTGGGGCAGGGTTGATGGGGCCAACGTCCTGACTTTC,CASSWGRVDGANVLTF
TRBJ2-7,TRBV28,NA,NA,TGTGCCAGCAGTGCCCAGAGGGAGCAGTACTTC,CASSAQREQYF
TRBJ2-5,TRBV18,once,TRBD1,TGTGCCAGCTCACCGACAGGGCGGCAAGAGACCCAGTACTTC,CASSPTGRQETQYF